This is a list of T cell receptor beta chains from one sample in a study of glioma-infiltrating T cells. TCRdb re-called the multiplex PCR reads through MiXCR, storing one row per CDR3 protein. The table has 400,000 or so distinct CDR3 sequences, less than 50% seen once. Sequences were obtained from glioma tissue, nonneoplastic brain tissue, or PBMCs (not recorded which). The origin of the receptors is a human donor with low-grade glioma or glioblastoma, undergoing nonglioma brain surgery, or in good health (not recorded which). Each CDR3 is given with its conserved first and last residue. Fields, in order: V gene, J gene, D gene, clone size, CDR3 protein, CDR3 DNA. The D gene is left open where the match is weak. Clone size is not always given. Where it is, it says once, few, many or a class for expanded clones.

TRBV7-3	TRBJ2-3	NA	few	CASSPDNTDTQYF	TGTGCCAGCAGCCCGGACAACACAGATACGCAGTATTTT
TRBV5-5	TRBJ1-1	TRBD1	NA	CAGGTGVNTEAFF	TGTGCCGGGGGGACAGGGGTGAACACTGAAGCTTTCTTT
TRBV28	TRBJ2-3	TRBD1	few	CASRTGQGAIGTDTQYF	TGTGCCAGCAGAACGGGACAGGGGGCCATCGGCACAGATACGCAGTATTTT
TRBV4-1	TRBJ2-7	TRBD1	NA	CASRPYRGPNEQYF	TGCGCCAGCAGACCGTACAGGGGGCCCAACGAGCAGTACTTC
TRBV14	TRBJ2-4	NA	few	CASSQDWGEPYF	TGTGCCAGCAGCCAAGATTGGGGGGAGCCGTACTTC
TRBV19	TRBJ2-1	NA	NA	CASSTNRYNEQFF	TGTGCCAGCAGTACAAATAGATACAATGAGCAGTTCTTC
TRBV24-1	TRBJ2-5	TRBD2	NA	CATSDPRLAGIKTQYF	TGTGCCACCAGTGATCCTCGACTAGCGGGAATAAAGACCCAGTACTTC
TRBV5-4	TRBJ2-3	TRBD2	once	CASSLTSGSAYTQYF	TGTGCCAGCAGCTTGACTAGCGGGAGTGCGTATACGCAGTATTTT
TRBV6-1	TRBJ2-3	NA	few	CASSEEEGTDTQYF	TGTGCCAGCAGTGAAGAAGAAGGGACAGATACGCAGTATTTT
TRBV29-1	TRBJ2-7	NA	NA	CSTGDFYEQYF	TGCAGCACAGGGGACTTCTACGAGCAGTACTTC
TRBV25-1	TRBJ2-7	NA	NA	CASSEPGWQELTYEQYF	TGTGCCAGCAGTGAACCCGGGTGGCAGGAGCTCACCTACGAGCAGTACTTC
TRBV20-1	TRBJ2-2	TRBD1	NA	CSASPFNRGIGELFF	TGCAGTGCTAGTCCCTTCAACAGGGGGATCGGGGAGCTGTTTTTT
TRBV4-1	TRBJ2-1	TRBD2	NA	CASSQILAGVSCNEQFF	TGCGCCAGCAGCCAGATACTAGCGGGAGTCTCCTGCAATGAGCAGTTCTTC
TRBV28	TRBJ1-1	NA	many	CASRGDTNTEAFF	TGTGCCAGCAGAGGGGACACGAACACTGAAGCTTTCTTT
TRBV19	TRBJ2-2	NA	NA	CASGGRANTGELFF	TGTGCCAGTGGGGGTAGGGCCAACACCGGGGAGCTGTTTTTT
TRBV24-1	TRBJ2-3	TRBD2	NA	CATSSARESPDTQYF	TGTGCCACCAGTTCAGCGCGGGAGTCCCCAGATACGCAGTATTTT
TRBV4-3	TRBJ2-5	NA	NA	CAGSQELVGGPSQYF	TGCGCCGGCAGCCAAGAGTTGGTAGGGGGGCCCTCTCAGTACTTC
TRBV5-1	TRBJ2-1	TRBD2	NA	CASSQLAGGPKEQFF	TGCGCCAGCAGCCAACTAGCGGGAGGGCCAAAAGAGCAGTTCTTC
TRBV20-1	TRBJ2-1	NA	NA	CSQTDRTSKSYNEQFF	TGCAGCCAAACCGATCGAACTAGCAAGTCCTACAATGAGCAGTTCTTC
TRBV6-2/TRBV6-3	TRBJ2-5	NA	NA	CASSQVPQETQYF	TGTGCCAGCAGCCAAGTTCCCCAAGAGACCCAGTACTTC
TRBV7-3	TRBJ2-3	NA	NA	CASSFSRCDTRYF	TGTGCCAGCAGCTTTTCCCGGTGCGATACGCGGTATTTT
TRBV12-3/TRBV12-4	TRBJ2-7	NA	NA	CASSSGTPSYEQYF	TGTGCCAGCAGTTCCGGGACTCCCTCCTACGAGCAGTACTTC
TRBV27	TRBJ1-1	TRBD1	many	CASSGGPLGQLNTEAFF	TGTGCCAGCAGTGGGGGGCCTCTGGGACAGCTGAACACTGAAGCTTTCTTT
TRBV28	TRBJ2-5	TRBD1	NA	CASRITGGGQETQYF	TGTGCCAGCAGAATTACAGGGGGAGGCCAAGAGACCCAGTACTTC
TRBV4-2	TRBJ2-7	TRBD2	NA	CASSQDLFGGRAYEQYF	TGTGCCAGCAGCCAAGATCTGTTCGGCGGGAGGGCCTACGAGCAGTACTTC
TRBV6-2/TRBV6-3	TRBJ1-1	TRBD1	many	CASNRGYNTEAFF	TGTGCCAGCAACAGGGGATACAACACTGAAGCTTTCTTT
TRBV12-3/TRBV12-4	TRBJ1-2	TRBD1	NA	CASSLIGGNYGYTF	TGTGCCAGCAGTTTAATAGGGGGCAACTATGGCTACACCTTC
TRBV7-6	TRBJ1-4	NA	NA	CASSQERLGQGGEKLFF	TGCGCCAGCAGCCAAGAGCGGCTGGGGCAGGGCGGTGAAAAACTGTTTTTT
TRBV24-1	TRBJ1-2	TRBD1	NA	CATSDRQGSYGYTF	TGTGCCACCAGTGATCGACAGGGGAGCTATGGCTACACCTTC
TRBV7-6	TRBJ2-7	NA	NA	CASSLGPGAAQISYEQYF	TGTGCCAGCAGCTTAGGTCCGGGAGCCGCACAAATCTCCTACGAGCAGTACTTC
TRBV24-1	TRBJ1-1	TRBD1	few	CATSDHTTGIAEAFF	TGTGCCACCAGTGACCATACGACAGGGATCGCTGAAGCTTTCTTT
TRBV20-1	TRBJ2-7	NA	NA	CSAPVRESLDYEQYF	TGCAGTGCGCCCGTCCGGGAGAGTCTTGACTACGAGCAGTACTTC
TRBV4-1	TRBJ2-2	TRBD1	NA	CASSQVPKQGPNTGELFF	TGCGCCAGCAGCCAAGTCCCCAAACAGGGGCCGAACACCGGGGAGCTGTTTTTT
TRBV7-9	TRBJ2-3	TRBD1	NA	CASSLQGSLTDTQYF	TGTGCCAGCAGCCTACAGGGGAGTCTCACAGATACGCAGTATTTT
TRBV14	TRBJ1-1	NA	NA	CASSLLYGEAFF	TGTGCCAGCAGCCTATTATATGGGGAAGCTTTCTTT
TRBV4-3	TRBJ2-1	TRBD2	many	CASSQDAGVGGNEQFF	TGCGCCAGCAGCCAAGATGCGGGAGTAGGAGGCAATGAGCAGTTCTTC
TRBV18	TRBJ2-1	NA	NA	CASSQVIGSYNEQFF	TGTGCCAGCTCGCAGGTCATTGGATCCTACAATGAGCAGTTCTTC
TRBV6-2/TRBV6-3	TRBJ2-3	TRBD2	NA	CASSTGTSGTTDTQYF	TGTGCCAGCAGTACAGGGACTAGCGGGACCACAGATACGCAGTATTTT
TRBV19	TRBJ1-1	NA	NA	CASSSSGATYTEAFF	TGTGCCAGTAGTTCCTCTGGGGCGACCTACACTGAAGCTTTCTTT
TRBV5-1	TRBJ2-3	NA	NA	CASSLRMLIDTQYF	TGCGCCAGCAGCCTCCGGATGCTCATAGATACGCAGTATTTT
TRBV6-2/TRBV6-3	TRBJ2-1	NA	many	CASTKVNEQFF	TGTGCCAGCACCAAAGTGAATGAGCAGTTCTTC
TRBV20-1	TRBJ2-1	NA	many	CSARGDSRTSYNEQFF	TGCAGTGCCAGAGGAGACAGTCGGACGTCCTACAATGAGCAGTTCTTC
TRBV24-1	TRBJ2-5	TRBD2	NA	CATSDPTSGSAETQYF	TGTGCCACCAGTGATCCGACTAGCGGGAGTGCGGAGACCCAGTACTTC
TRBV2	TRBJ2-3	NA	few	CASSGFLGGTDTQYF	TGTGCCAGCAGCGGTTTCCTTGGAGGCACAGATACGCAGTATTTT
TRBV5-4	TRBJ1-1	NA	few	CASSLGDRGTEAFF	TGTGCCAGCAGCTTAGGGGATAGGGGTACTGAAGCTTTCTTT
TRBV10-3	TRBJ1-4	TRBD1	many	CAISGGATGTEEKLFF	TGTGCCATCAGTGGTGGGGCGACAGGGACCGAGGAAAAACTGTTTTTT
TRBV20-1	TRBJ2-7	NA	NA	CSATRRQTYEQYF	TGCAGTGCTACCAGGCGGCAGACCTACGAGCAGTACTTC
TRBV4-1	TRBJ1-2	NA	few	CASSHGPGNYGYTF	TGCGCCAGCAGCCACGGTCCAGGCAACTATGGCTACACCTTC
TRBV7-9	TRBJ1-3	NA	few	CASSTEGNTIYF	TGTGCCAGCAGTACAGAAGGAAACACCATATATTTT
TRBV6-1	TRBJ2-2	TRBD1	few	CASRRDREAFYSNTGELFF	TGTGCCAGCAGGAGGGACAGGGAGGCGTTCTATTCTAACACCGGGGAGCTGTTTTTT
TRBV29-1	TRBJ2-3	TRBD2	NA	CSVDLGLASTDTQYF	TGCAGCGTTGATCTAGGACTAGCATCCACAGATACGCAGTATTTT
TRBV28	TRBJ1-1	TRBD1	NA	CASSLYRGRFTEAFF	TGTGCCAGCAGTTTGTACAGGGGGCGCTTCACTGAAGCTTTCTTT